Following are 23 T cell receptor beta chains from one sample sequenced in a study of blood T cell repertoires in COVID-19 (dated by TCRdb to about 2020). The library was generated by the immunoSEQ multiplex PCR assay. In TCRdb, the immuneACCESS table is reduced to in-frame sequences with V and J assigned. These tables do not hold every clone; where another copy was compared, an unresolved V gene accounts for under half, and the others remain unexplained. Across this sample there are about 350,000 clones, with approximately 87% seen only once. About 5.2% of the sample goes to the ten largest clones. Sequencing was carried out using PBMCs or T cells enriched from blood (not recorded which). The receptor set was obtained from a woman aged 25 to 39 who had recovered from COVID-19.

In nucleotides, the CDR3 is TGTGCCAGCAGCGTAGAGCTTTCGGGGAACACTGAAGCTTTCTTT. This codes for CASSVELSGNTEAFF. V usage is TRBV9 and J usage is TRBJ1-1; the D is unclear. There are 15 residues in the CDR3. Germline values: CDR1 SGDLS, CDR2 YYNGEE. V lost 0 bases to trimming and J lost 1 base, with 10 bases between them.

The chain uses TRBV28 and TRBJ1-5; 8 bases match TRBD1. Germline assignment: CDR1 MDHEN and CDR2 SYDVKM. After removal of 2 bases from V and 4 bases from J, the junction contained 10 bases not matched to a gene. The CDR3 extends over 17 amino acids. This CDR3 is CASSLSGQGFRNQPQHF. The CDR3 coding sequence is TGTGCCAGCAGTTTAAGTGGACAGGGATTCAGGAATCAGCCCCAGCATTTT.

V is TRBV18 and J is TRBJ2-7; 7 nucleotides line up with TRBD1. V shed 5 bases, J shed 2 bases, and the junction held 9 bases outside the gene matches. CDR1 is KGHSH and CDR2 is LQKENI in the germline V gene. The CDR3 has 15 amino acids. The CDR3 coding sequence is TGTGCCAGCTCAGTAGGACAGGAAGACACCTACGAGCAGTACTTC. Amino acids: CASSVGQEDTYEQYF.

The J gene is TRBJ2-1, the V gene TRBV6-2 or TRBV6-3; D call uncertain. There are 14 residues in the CDR3. V gave up 7 bases and J gave up 5 bases, with 15 bases separating them. CDR1 and CDR2 (germline): MNHEY, SVGEGT. The CDR3 is CASTPYYSDNEQFF. The CDR3 coding sequence is TGTGCCAGCACCCCTTACTATTCCGACAATGAGCAGTTCTTC.

The CDR3 DNA reads as TGTGCCAGCAGCCCGGACAGGGGCCTATACGAGCAGTACTTC. This encodes CASSPDRGLYEQYF. The gene calls are TRBV9 and TRBJ2-7; 9 bases fit TRBD1. The germline gives CDR1 SGDLS, CDR2 YYNGEE. After removal of 4 bases from V and 4 bases from J, the junction contained 6 bases not matched to a gene. CDR3 size: 14 residues.

The chain couples TRBV3-1 (or the pseudogene TRBV3-2) to TRBJ1-5, with D uncertain. CDR1 and CDR2 (germline): LGHDT, YNNKEL (reference sequence). The CDR3 has 14 amino acids. The V end lost 6 bases, the J end lost 9 bases, and 18 bases lay between the germline ends. CDR3 region: CASSQMLGRGPQHF. CDR3 in DNA: TGTGCCAGCAGTCAGATGTTAGGGCGGGGGCCCCAGCATTTT.

The chain has TRBV28 and TRBJ2-7; maybe TRBD1 (5 bases). The germline gives CDR1 MDHEN, CDR2 SYDVKM. V dropped 2 bases and J dropped 1 base, with 15 bases sitting between them. The CDR3 contains 16 residues. CDR3 nucleotide sequence: TGTGCCAGCAGTTTACGGTCAGGGCGTGGGTCCTACGAGCAGTACTTC. It encodes CASSLRSGRGSYEQYF.

V gene TRBV2 combines with J gene TRBJ1-6; D may be TRBD1 (6 bases). CDR3 size: 16 residues. Germline-derived CDR1 and CDR2 are SNHLY and FYNNEI. Trimming removed 8 bases from V and 4 bases from J, with 18 bases in between. CDR3 coding DNA: TGTGCCAGCTATACAAGGGGGGGGAGATATAATTCACCCCTCCACTTT. Translating gives CASYTRGGRYNSPLHF.

This sequence joins TRBV25-1 and TRBJ1-2, with a tentative D call TRBD1 (6 bases). V lost 1 base and J 7 bases, leaving 13 bases between the germline ends. Germline loops: CDR1 MGHDK, CDR2 SYGVNS. The CDR3 runs 14 residues. The CDR3 loop reads CASSELYRVRGYTF. CDR3 DNA: TGTGCCAGCAGTGAATTGTACAGGGTTCGTGGCTACACCTTC.

The rearrangement joins TRBV6-5 to TRBJ2-7; 8 bases line up with TRBD1. Germline trimming cut 7 bases from V and 6 bases from J; bases unmatched to any gene: 5. CDR1 is MNHEY and CDR2 is SVGAGI in the germline V gene. CDR3 length: 12 residues. CDR3: CASTRTGREQYF. The CDR3 bases are TGTGCCAGCACCCGGACAGGGCGCGAGCAGTACTTC.

The V gene is TRBV6-1, the J gene TRBJ1-6; the D is unclear. CDR1 and CDR2 from the germline V gene are MNHNS and SASEGT. This CDR3 is 11 amino acids long. V was clipped by 2 bases and J by 11 bases, with 4 bases between them. CDR3 amino acids: CASSEFTPLHF. In DNA form, the CDR3 reads TGTGCCAGCAGTGAATTTACACCCCTCCACTTT.

J is TRBJ1-6 and V is TRBV4-1; D unresolved. V was pared by 5 bases and J by 6 bases, with 11 bases between. Germline lookup yields CDR1 MGHRA and CDR2 YSYEKL. The CDR3 sequence is 14 residues long. This CDR3 reads CASSVWEINSPLHF. The DNA of the CDR3 is TGCGCCAGCAGCGTCTGGGAGATTAATTCACCCCTCCACTTT.

Worth noting for this clone: The junction departs from the called germline gene at one end, perhaps through a read error. The rearrangement uses TRBV7-2 and TRBJ2-7; 10 bases are a match to TRBD2. The CDR3 consists of 14 residues. Germline CDR1 and CDR2: SGHTA and FQGNSA. In DNA, the CDR3 is TGTGCCAGCAGCCTAGCGGGGGCTCTCTACGAGCAGTACTTC. It translates to CASSLAGALYEQYF.

The V gene is TRBV4-3, the J gene TRBJ2-1, with TRBD2 matching over 7 bases. The germline V gene encodes CDR1 LGHNA and CDR2 YSLEER. The V gene end was trimmed by 0 bases and the J gene end by 8 bases; junction bases not matched to a gene: 13. There are 17 residues in the CDR3. The CDR3 region is CASSQEGVNNRGDEQFF. DNA for the CDR3: TGCGCCAGCAGCCAAGAGGGAGTAAACAATCGGGGGGATGAGCAGTTCTTC.

The chain uses TRBV7-9 and TRBJ1-1, with D possibly matching TRBD1 (5 bases). The CDR3 has 15 amino acids. Trimming took 1 base from V and 1 from J, leaving 10 bases between them. The V gene's germline CDR1 is SEHNR and CDR2 FQNEAQ (reference sequence). In DNA, the CDR3 is TGTGCCAGCAGCTTAGTGACCGGGGGGAACACTGAAGCTTTCTTT. Its protein is CASSLVTGGNTEAFF.

This clone appeared once. The chain uses TRBV28 and TRBJ1-1; no clear D gene. The CDR3 is 15 residues long. V lost 1 base to trimming and J lost 0 bases, with 9 bases between them. Germline V gene data show CDR1 as MDHEN and CDR2 as SYDVKM. Written as DNA, the CDR3 is TGTGCCAGCAGTTTATCGCCCAGATTGAACACTGAAGCTTTCTTT. Protein: CASSLSPRLNTEAFF.

This rearrangement joins TRBV4-1 to TRBJ2-7; 10 nucleotides match TRBD2. V was clipped by 4 bases and J by 0 bases; unmatched bases: 3. Germline CDR1 is MGHRA and CDR2 is YSYEKL. The CDR3 totals 15 residues. Here the CDR3 DNA reads TGCGCCAGCAGCCGTGGACTAGCGGACTCCTACGAGCAGTACTTC. This codes for CASSRGLADSYEQYF.

The rearrangement uses TRBV6-5 and TRBJ2-3, with TRBD1 matching over 9 bases. V was pared by 7 bases and J by 4 bases, with 6 bases of the junction left unmatched. There are 14 residues in the CDR3. From germline, CDR1 is MNHEY and CDR2 SVGAGI. The CDR3 DNA reads as TGTGCCAGCAAAAAACAGGGGGCGGCAGATACGCAGTATTTT. Protein sequence: CASKKQGAADTQYF.

The rearrangement uses TRBV11-2 and TRBJ2-5; 7 bases align to TRBD1. The CDR3 is 16 amino acids. Unmatched junction bases numbered 10, after V lost 5 bases and J lost 1 base. Germline CDR1 and CDR2: SGHAT and FQNNGV. The CDR3 sequence: CASSLARDRSQETQYF. The CDR3 region has the DNA TGTGCCAGCAGCCTCGCCCGGGACAGAAGCCAAGAGACCCAGTACTTC.

J is TRBJ2-7 and V is TRBV18; D uncertain. V lost 0 bases to trimming and J lost 0 bases, with 6 bases between them. The CDR3 spans 14 residues. CDR1 and CDR2 (germline): KGHSH, LQKENI. Here the CDR3 reads CASSPPYSSYEQYF. For the CDR3, the DNA is TGTGCCAGCTCACCACCGTACAGCTCCTACGAGCAGTACTTC. The variable domain in full, completed from reference TRBV18 and TRBJ2-7, reads NAGVMQNPRHLVRRRGQEARLRCSPMKGHSHVYWYRQLPEEGLKFMVYLQKENIIDESGMPKERFSAEFPKEGPSILRIQQVVRGDSAAYFCASSPPYSSYEQYFGPGTRLTVT.

The chain employs TRBV28 and TRBJ2-6, with TRBD1 matching over 8 bases. V lost 5 bases and J lost 2; bases outside the gene matches: 11. This CDR3 spans 18 amino acids. Germline V gene data show CDR1 as MDHEN and CDR2 as SYDVKM. The CDR3 coding sequence is TGTGCCAGCAGTCCTCTCAGGGCAGGGGGCACTGGGGCCAACGTCCTGACTTTC. Translation: CASSPLRAGGTGANVLTF.

J is TRBJ1-1 and V is TRBV5-1; D uncertain. V gave up 4 bases and J gave up 1 base, with 11 bases separating them. The germline V gene has CDR1 SGHRS and CDR2 YFSETQ. The CDR3 covers 14 residues. This CDR3 reads CASSPPSGNTEAFF. The CDR3 bases are TGCGCCAGCAGCCCGCCCTCGGGGAACACTGAAGCTTTCTTT.

This rearrangement joins TRBV27 to TRBJ1-2; the D is unclear. Germline V CDR1 and CDR2: MNHEY, SMNVEV (reference sequence). This CDR3 spans 13 amino acids. The V end was cut by 5 bases, the J end by 2 bases, with 9 bases between. CDR3: CASSPHSNYGYTF. CDR3 bases: TGTGCCAGCAGTCCGCACAGCAACTATGGCTACACCTTC.